The source of this T cell receptor beta chain is a study of blood T cells in healthy people across ages. V was trimmed by 5 bases and J by 9 bases, leaving 17 bases between them. CDR3 size: 14 residues. CDR1 SGHTA and CDR2 FQGNSA come from the germline V gene. Primers used in a second PCR of roughly 6 to 11 cycles were a sample-barcoded 5' primer and a J-beta primer mix. A 12-random-nucleotide template-switch adaptor tagged each cDNA molecule. TCRdb reprocessed the 5' RACE reads via MiXCR and lists one record per CDR3 protein. The table shows 1.5 million to 2 million distinct CDR3 sequences, with less than 50% occurring only once.

The sample consisted of blood. The V gene is TRBV7-2, the J gene TRBJ2-4, with D perhaps given as TRBD1 or TRBD2 (5 bases each). This clonotype was obtained from a woman aged 40-49 years in good health. CDR3 bases: TGTGCCAGCAGCCCCCCGGGTGGGGGTGGCATTCAGTACTTC. Encoded protein: CASSPPGGGGIQYF.